The next 32 T cell receptor beta chains were all read from a single sample in a study of control samples from healthy donors and cancer patients. Using immunoSEQ multiplex PCR, the repertoire was profiled, and TCRdb retains in-frame clones only, with some absent. Found here are 150,000 to 200,000 clones, 90% to 95% of them singletons; the top ten hold about 8.5%. Sequencing was done on a sample of blood. These receptors were obtained from a woman aged 40 to 50 in good health.

The V call is TRBV6-5, the J call TRBJ1-2; a possible D gene is TRBD1 (5 bases). The CDR3 sequence is 13 residues long. CDR1 and CDR2 from the germline V gene are MNHEY and SVGAGI. V was clipped by 6 bases and J by 1 base, with 9 bases between them. CDR3 loop: CASRETVNYGYTF. CDR3 sequence (DNA): TGTGCCAGCAGAGAGACAGTTAACTATGGCTACACCTTC.

The chain joins TRBV4-1 to TRBJ2-7; tentatively, D is TRBD1 (7 bases). This CDR3 comprises 15 residues. V was cut by 2 bases and J by 4 bases, with 15 bases left in between. Germline loops: CDR1 MGHRA, CDR2 YSYEKL. CDR3 DNA: TGCGCCAGCAGCCAACCAATGACAGGGACTTACGAGCAGTACTTC. Its protein product is CASSQPMTGTYEQYF.

This clone has only one observation. This rearrangement joins TRBV6-5 to TRBJ2-6; D might be TRBD2 (5 bases). Between the trimmed V and J ends, which lost 5 bases and 3 bases, there was a span of 11 bases. The germline gives CDR1 MNHEY, CDR2 SVGAGI. The CDR3 covers 15 residues. The CDR3 reads CASSTRTDGANVLTF. The CDR3 nucleotides read TGTGCCAGCAGTACCCGGACTGATGGGGCCAACGTCCTGACTTTC.

J is TRBJ1-3 and V is TRBV9, with D hard to call. Trimming shortened V by 0 bases and J by 7 bases, and 11 bases separated the two germline ends. The CDR3 runs 14 residues. Germline assignment: CDR1 SGDLS and CDR2 YYNGEE. CDR3 bases: TGTGCCAGCAGCGTAGACCTGGAAAGGAACACCATATATTTT. This gives the protein CASSVDLERNTIYF.

The rearrangement links TRBV6-5 to TRBJ1-2; the D gene is possibly TRBD1 (6 bases). V gave up 11 bases and J gave up 0 bases, with 16 bases separating them. The germline V gene encodes CDR1 MNHEY and CDR2 SVGAGI. The CDR3 spans 14 residues. Written as DNA, the CDR3 is TGTGCCGGTAGGGGGGCAGGAGCTAACTATGGCTACACCTTC. Protein product: CAGRGAGANYGYTF.

This chain connects TRBV5-1 to TRBJ1-1; D ambiguous. Germline V CDR1 and CDR2: SGHRS, YFSETQ. Trimming pared 0 bases from V and 0 bases from J, leaving 9 bases between. The CDR3 is 15 amino acids. CDR3 sequence reads: CASSLGDTMNTEAFF. In nucleotides, the CDR3 is TGCGCCAGCAGCTTGGGAGACACTATGAACACTGAAGCTTTCTTT.

CDR3 protein: CASSQSQGRESNEKLFF. The CDR3, as DNA: TGTGCCAGCAGCCAATCGCAAGGTCGGGAAAGTAATGAAAAACTGTTTTTT. V usage is TRBV13 and J usage is TRBJ1-4, with D unresolved. CDR3 size: 17 residues. Germline assignment: CDR1 PRHDT and CDR2 FYEKMQ (reference sequence). Trimming removed 5 bases at V and 4 bases at J, with 20 bases between.

This clone was seen only once. The chain carries TRBV9 and TRBJ1-2; maybe TRBD1 (6 bases). The V end was cut by 4 bases, the J end by 7 bases, with 20 bases between. The CDR3 length is 15 residues. Germline V gene data show CDR1 as SGDLS and CDR2 as YYNGEE. CDR3 nucleotides: TGTGCCAGCAGCCCGCCGGGACAAGAAGCTAGTGGCTACACCTTC. It encodes CASSPPGQEASGYTF.

The CDR3 DNA reads as TGTGCCAGCAGCCAATTGGGGATGAGCTACGAGCAGTACTTC. Amino acid sequence: CASSQLGMSYEQYF. The chain links TRBV16 to TRBJ2-7; D is unresolved. This CDR3 region has 14 residues. V was pared by 1 base and J by 3 bases, with 10 bases between. The V gene's germline CDR1 is KGHSY and CDR2 FQNENV.

A single count supports this clone. V gene TRBV15 combines with J gene TRBJ2-2, with 9 bases aligning to TRBD1. From germline, CDR1 is LNHNV and CDR2 YYDKDF (reference sequence). The CDR3 covers 16 residues. V shed 1 base, J shed 7 bases, and the junction held 7 bases outside the gene matches. The CDR3 DNA is TGTGCCACCAGCAGAGGATGGGACAGGGAACACGGGGAGCTGTTTTTT. Its protein product is CATSRGWDREHGELFF. The complete variable domain, with remaining parts taken from reference TRBV15 and TRBJ2-2, reads DAMVIQNPRYQVTQFGKPVTLSCSQTLNHNVMYWYQQKSSQAPKLLFHYYDKDFNNEADTPDNFQSRRPNTSFCFLDIRSPGLGDTAMYLCATSRGWDREHGELFFGEGSRLTVL.

This clone was observed a single time. This chain connects TRBV5-1 to TRBJ1-1; perhaps TRBD1 as D (5 bases). Germline CDR1 reads SGHRS; CDR2 reads YFSETQ. This CDR3 has 15 residues. Trimming removed 4 bases from V and 5 bases from J, with 18 bases in between. The CDR3 region is CASSTNRSPGTEAFF. In nucleotides, the CDR3 is TGCGCCAGCAGCACCAACAGGTCCCCGGGGACTGAAGCTTTCTTT.

This rearrangement joins TRBV6-5 to TRBJ2-2, with TRBD2 matching over 8 bases. The germline CDR1 and CDR2 sequences are MNHEY and SVGAGI. After removal of 7 bases from V and 0 bases from J, the junction contained 1 base not matched to a gene. This CDR3 comprises 14 residues. The CDR3 sequence: CASMRGANTGELFF. In nucleotides, the CDR3 is TGTGCCAGCATGCGGGGGGCGAACACCGGGGAGCTGTTTTTT.

This clone has just a few counts. V and J are TRBV10-3 and TRBJ2-3; the D call may be TRBD1 or TRBD2 (5 bases each). The CDR3 is 15 amino acids. Germline V CDR1 and CDR2: ENHRY, SYGVKD. V lost 9 bases and J lost 2, with 18 bases in between. The CDR3 DNA is TGTGCCATGGGGGTTAGTGGGAGCAACACAGATACGCAGTATTTT. Translation: CAMGVSGSNTDTQYF.

This clone was counted a single time. The chain is built from TRBV19 and TRBJ1-5, with D possibly being TRBD1 (5 bases). The V end was cut by 6 bases, the J end by 5 bases, with 11 bases between. The CDR3 runs to 13 residues. Germline CDR1 reads LNHDA; CDR2 reads SQIVND (reference sequence). CDR3 in amino acids: CASSNQGDQPQHF. In DNA, the CDR3 is TGTGCCAGTAGCAATCAGGGTGATCAGCCCCAGCATTTT.

This chain connects TRBV20-1 to TRBJ2-7; 9 nucleotides agree with TRBD2. After removal of 3 bases from V and 0 bases from J, the junction contained 3 bases not matched to a gene. This CDR3 contains 14 residues. Germline V lookup: CDR1 DFQATT, CDR2 SNEGSKA (reference sequence). Written as DNA, the CDR3 is TGCAGTGCTAGTCTTAGCGGGAGCTCCTACGAGCAGTACTTC. This codes for CSASLSGSSYEQYF.

The chain is built from TRBV7-2 and TRBJ2-4, with 10 bases lining up with TRBD1. CDR1 is SGHTA, CDR2 FQGNSA, per germline. CDR3 size: 15 residues. The V and J ends lost 4 bases and 6 bases, in that order; junction bases with no gene match: 6. Written as DNA, the CDR3 is TGTGCCAGCAGCTCGGGACAGGGGCTCGGAAACATTCAGTACTTC. Its translation: CASSSGQGLGNIQYF.

This chain uses TRBV29-1 with TRBJ1-1; D is ambiguous. Trimming pared 3 bases from V and 0 bases from J, leaving 2 bases between. The germline V gene encodes CDR1 SQVTM and CDR2 ANQGSEA. The CDR3 consists of 11 residues. The CDR3 sequence is CSVEVNTEAFF. The CDR3 nucleotides are TGCAGCGTTGAGGTGAACACTGAAGCTTTCTTT. The complete variable domain, with remaining parts taken from reference TRBV29-1 and TRBJ1-1, reads SAVISQKPSRDICQRGTSLTIQCQVDSQVTMMFWYRQQPGQSLTLIATANQGSEATYESGFVIDKFPISRPNLTFSTLTVSNMSPEDSSIYLCSVEVNTEAFFGQGTRLTVV.

This chain joins TRBV19 and TRBJ1-6; tentatively, D is TRBD1 (5 bases). V lost 3 bases and J lost 10, with 16 bases in between. Germline V lookup: CDR1 LNHDA, CDR2 SQIVND (reference sequence). The CDR3 extends over 15 amino acids. The CDR3 here is CASSMAGAIGSPLHF. Here the CDR3 DNA reads TGTGCCAGTAGTATGGCCGGGGCTATTGGCTCACCCCTCCACTTT.

The rearrangement links TRBV19 to TRBJ1-4; possibly TRBD1 for D (5 bases). Germline assignment: CDR1 LNHDA and CDR2 SQIVND (reference sequence). The CDR3 sequence is 15 residues long. V dropped 4 bases and J dropped 6 bases, with 15 bases sitting between them. The CDR3 protein is CASSTPGGRDEKLFF. In DNA form, the CDR3 reads TGTGCCAGTAGTACCCCCGGGGGACGAGATGAAAAACTGTTTTTT.

The rearrangement joins TRBV6-2 or TRBV6-3 to TRBJ2-5; TRBD2 agrees at 9 bases. J gave up 4 bases and V 2 bases, and 8 bases lay outside the gene matches. This CDR3 has 16 amino acids. Germline assignment: CDR1 MNHEY and CDR2 SVGEGT. CDR3 in amino acids: CASSYGPSGTRETQYF. The CDR3 DNA reads TGTGCCAGCAGTTACGGTCCTAGCGGGACGAGAGAGACCCAGTACTTC.

This sequence joins TRBV7-9 and TRBJ2-5; 8 bases are a match to TRBD1. From germline, CDR1 is SEHNR and CDR2 FQNEAQ (reference sequence). The CDR3 extends over 15 amino acids. The junction had 5 bases not matched to a gene; V was cut back by 1 base and J by 4 bases. The CDR3 spells CASSLGTGLSETQYF. CDR3 in DNA: TGTGCCAGCAGCTTAGGGACAGGGCTTTCAGAGACCCAGTACTTC.

This clone was found once. The genes are TRBV30 and TRBJ2-3; TRBD1 matches 10 bases. The CDR3 has 15 amino acids. Per the germline V gene, CDR1 is GTSNPN and CDR2 is SVGIG (reference sequence). After removal of 5 bases from V and 3 bases from J, the junction contained 8 bases not matched to a gene. CDR3 DNA sequence: TGTGCCTGGGACTCCGGGACAGGGGAAACAGATACGCAGTATTTT. Its translation: CAWDSGTGETDTQYF. Variable domain in full (rest from reference TRBV30 and TRBJ2-3): SQTIHQWPATLVQPVGSPLSLECTVEGTSNPNLYWYRQAAGRGLQLLFYSVGIGQISSEVPQNLSASRPQDRQFILSSKKLLLSDSGFYLCAWDSGTGETDTQYFGPGTRLTVL.

Written as DNA, the CDR3 is TGTGCCAGTACCATACACGGGGGCGGCGAAGACACTGAAGCTTTCTTT. Its translation is CASTIHGGGEDTEAFF. The genes are TRBV19 and TRBJ1-1; TRBD1 is a possible D gene (6 bases). The CDR3 covers 16 residues. Trimming pared 7 bases from V and 3 bases from J, leaving 21 bases between. Per the germline V gene, CDR1 is LNHDA and CDR2 is SQIVND (reference sequence).

The J gene is TRBJ1-1, the V gene TRBV2; D ambiguous. The CDR3 is 14 amino acids. In germline, CDR1 is SNHLY, CDR2 FYNNEI. V was cut by 7 bases and J by 3 bases, with 15 bases left in between. The DNA of the CDR3 is TGTGCCAGCATTACCCGGGTTCGGGACACTGAAGCTTTCTTT. Its translation is CASITRVRDTEAFF.

V usage is TRBV30 and J usage is TRBJ1-5, with a tentative D call TRBD1 (6 bases). CDR1 GTSNPN and CDR2 SVGIG come from the germline V gene (reference sequence). This CDR3 region has 16 residues. Trimming took off 2 bases at V and 4 bases at J, with 18 bases between the two ends. The CDR3 loop is CAWSSVEQGRNQPQHF. The CDR3 DNA sequence: TGTGCCTGGAGTAGTGTAGAACAGGGACGGAATCAGCCCCAGCATTTT.

CDR3 residues: CASNPGQGPYGYTF. The CDR3 DNA is TGTGCCAGTAACCCGGGACAGGGGCCCTATGGCTACACCTTC. The chain recombines TRBV19 with TRBJ1-2; 10 bases align to TRBD1. Germline V gene sequence: CDR1 LNHDA, CDR2 SQIVND (reference sequence). The V segment lost 7 bases and the J segment 4 bases; nucleotides outside the gene matches: 6. The CDR3 totals 14 residues.

This sequence joins TRBV28 and TRBJ1-2; the D gene is possibly TRBD1 (5 bases). The CDR3 runs to 13 residues. V was pared by 2 bases and J by 5 bases, with 9 bases between. Germline CDR1 MDHEN, CDR2 SYDVKM. In DNA form, the CDR3 reads TGTGCCAGCAGTTTAAGGGGAGGATATGGCTACACCTTC. Protein sequence: CASSLRGGYGYTF.

This chain joins TRBV19 and TRBJ1-2; 9 positions match TRBD1. V shed 6 bases, J shed 5 bases, and the junction held 22 bases outside the gene matches. Germline CDR1 is LNHDA and CDR2 is SQIVND (reference sequence). The CDR3 has 19 residues. CDR3 sequence: CASSPHSGTGRPLPYGYTF. CDR3 DNA: TGTGCCAGTAGCCCGCATTCCGGGACAGGGCGCCCGTTGCCGTATGGCTACACCTTC.

The V call is TRBV27, the J call TRBJ2-1; D gene ambiguous. The CDR3 consists of 14 residues. Germline values: CDR1 MNHEY, CDR2 SMNVEV (reference sequence). V shed 4 bases and J shed 0 bases, with 7 bases lying between them. CDR3 sequence reads: CASSSASSYNEQFF. CDR3 DNA sequence: TGTGCCAGCAGTTCCGCTAGCTCCTACAATGAGCAGTTCTTC.

This chain uses TRBV7-9 with TRBJ1-5; D is unclear. The CDR3 extends over 15 amino acids. Per the germline V gene, CDR1 is SEHNR and CDR2 is FQNEAQ (reference sequence). V shed 5 bases and J shed 4 bases, with 15 bases lying between them. The CDR3 sequence is CASSGDREENQPQHF. CDR3 DNA sequence: TGTGCCAGCAGCGGAGATAGGGAAGAGAATCAGCCCCAGCATTTT.

This clone occurred a few times. The V and J genes are TRBV28 and TRBJ1-3; D perhaps matches TRBD1 (5 bases). Trimming removed 10 bases at V and 0 bases at J, with 10 bases between. Germline assignment: CDR1 MDHEN and CDR2 SYDVKM. The CDR3 runs to 13 residues. CDR3 region: CAITQGSGNTIYF. The DNA of the CDR3 is TGTGCCATCACCCAGGGCTCTGGAAACACCATATATTTT.

This clone was observed once. The chain uses TRBV9 and TRBJ2-2; TRBD2 matches at 10 bases. The trim removed 4 bases at V and 6 bases at J, leaving 12 bases unmatched. CDR1 and CDR2 from the germline V gene are SGDLS and YYNGEE. The CDR3 spans 17 residues. The CDR3: CASSFSSGRYQAGELFF. For the CDR3, the DNA is TGTGCCAGCAGCTTCTCTAGCGGGAGATATCAAGCCGGGGAGCTGTTTTTT.